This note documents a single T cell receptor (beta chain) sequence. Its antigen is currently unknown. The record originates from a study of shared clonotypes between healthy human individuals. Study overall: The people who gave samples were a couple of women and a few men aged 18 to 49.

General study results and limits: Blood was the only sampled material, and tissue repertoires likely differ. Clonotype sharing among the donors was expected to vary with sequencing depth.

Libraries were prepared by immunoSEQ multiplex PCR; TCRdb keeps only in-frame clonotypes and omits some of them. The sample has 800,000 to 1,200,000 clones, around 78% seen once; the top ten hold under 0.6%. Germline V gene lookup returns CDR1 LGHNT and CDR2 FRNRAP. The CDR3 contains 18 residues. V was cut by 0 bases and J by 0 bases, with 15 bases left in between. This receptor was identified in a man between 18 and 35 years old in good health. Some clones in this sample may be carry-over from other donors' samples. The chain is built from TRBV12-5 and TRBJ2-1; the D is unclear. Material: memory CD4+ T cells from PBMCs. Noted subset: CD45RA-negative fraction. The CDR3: CASGLVFGPGPSYNEQFF. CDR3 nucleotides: TGTGCTAGTGGTTTGGTATTTGGACCGGGTCCCTCCTACAATGAGCAGTTCTTC.